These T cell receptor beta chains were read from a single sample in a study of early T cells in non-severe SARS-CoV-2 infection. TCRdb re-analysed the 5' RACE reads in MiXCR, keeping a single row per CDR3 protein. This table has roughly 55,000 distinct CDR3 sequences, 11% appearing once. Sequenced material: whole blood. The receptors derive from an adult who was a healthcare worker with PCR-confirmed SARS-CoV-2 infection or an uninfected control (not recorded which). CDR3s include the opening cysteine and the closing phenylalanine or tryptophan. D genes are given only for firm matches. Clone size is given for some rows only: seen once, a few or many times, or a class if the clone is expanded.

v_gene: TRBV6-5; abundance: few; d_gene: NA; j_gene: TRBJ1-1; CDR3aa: CASRNSLGTEAFF; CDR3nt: TGTGCCAGCAGAAACAGTCTGGGCACTGAAGCTTTCTTT
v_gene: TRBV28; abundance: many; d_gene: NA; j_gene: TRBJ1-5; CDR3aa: CASSFLVGNQPQHF; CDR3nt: TGTGCCAGCAGTTTTCTGGTGGGCAATCAGCCCCAGCATTTT
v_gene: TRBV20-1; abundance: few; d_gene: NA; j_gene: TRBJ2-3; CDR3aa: CSARSLSDTQYF; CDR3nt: TGCAGTGCTAGATCACTCTCAGATACGCAGTATTTT
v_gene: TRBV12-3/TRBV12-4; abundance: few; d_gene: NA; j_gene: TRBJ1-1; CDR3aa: CASSGDGMLNTEAFF; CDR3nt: TGTGCCAGCAGTGGGGATGGCATGCTGAACACTGAAGCTTTCTTT
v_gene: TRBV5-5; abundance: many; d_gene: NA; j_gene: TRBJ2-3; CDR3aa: CASSTRRDTQYF; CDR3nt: TGTGCCAGCAGCACACGACGCGATACGCAGTATTTT
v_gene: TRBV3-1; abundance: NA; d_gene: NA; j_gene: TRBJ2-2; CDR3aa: CASSQALGGSTGELFF; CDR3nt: TGTGCCAGCAGCCAAGCACTGGGCGGGTCGACCGGGGAGCTGTTTTTT
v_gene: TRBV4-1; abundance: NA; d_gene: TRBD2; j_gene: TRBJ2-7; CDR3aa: CASSQVSGGAVGEQYF; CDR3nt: TGCGCCAGCAGCCAAGTCTCGGGGGGTGCTGTGGGCGAGCAGTACTTC
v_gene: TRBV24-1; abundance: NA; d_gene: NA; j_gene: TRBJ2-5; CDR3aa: CATSDLGMTQYF; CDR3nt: TGTGCCACCAGTGATTTGGGGATGACCCAGTACTTC
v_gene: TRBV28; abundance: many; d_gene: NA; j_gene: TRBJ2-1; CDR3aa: CASSLSGRPSSYNEQFF; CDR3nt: TGTGCCAGCAGCTTATCCGGACGCCCAAGCTCCTACAATGAGCAGTTCTTC
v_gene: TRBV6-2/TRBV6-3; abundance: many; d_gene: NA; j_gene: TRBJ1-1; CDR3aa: CASSLIVLAGQNTEAFF; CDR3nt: TGTGCCAGCAGTTTGATTGTATTGGCGGGACAGAACACTGAAGCTTTCTTT
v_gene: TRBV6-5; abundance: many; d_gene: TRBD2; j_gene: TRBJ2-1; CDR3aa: CASRYTSGQYNEQFF; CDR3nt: TGTGCCAGCAGATACACTAGCGGACAGTACAATGAGCAGTTCTTC
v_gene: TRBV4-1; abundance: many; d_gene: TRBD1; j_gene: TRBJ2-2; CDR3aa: CASSRETGGSTGELFF; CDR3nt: TGCGCCAGCAGCCGAGAAACAGGGGGAAGCACCGGGGAGCTGTTTTTT
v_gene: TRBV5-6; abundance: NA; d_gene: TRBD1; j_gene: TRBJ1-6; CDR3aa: CASSFMGQNYNSPLHF; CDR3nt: TGTGCCAGCAGCTTCATGGGACAGAACTATAATTCACCCCTCCACTTT
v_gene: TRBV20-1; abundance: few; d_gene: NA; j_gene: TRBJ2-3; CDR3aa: CSASSTSGVPSTDTQYF; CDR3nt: TGCAGTGCTAGTTCTACTTCCGGGGTCCCCAGCACAGATACGCAGTATTTT
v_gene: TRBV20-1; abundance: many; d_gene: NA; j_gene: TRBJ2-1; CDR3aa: CSATEAGGPQGRQFF; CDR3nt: TGCAGTGCTACGGAAGCGGGCGGGCCCCAGGGTCGCCAGTTCTTC
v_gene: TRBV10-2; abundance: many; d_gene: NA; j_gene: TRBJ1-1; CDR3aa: CASSETGRTSEAFF; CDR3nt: TGCGCCAGCAGTGAGACAGGGAGAACATCTGAAGCTTTCTTT
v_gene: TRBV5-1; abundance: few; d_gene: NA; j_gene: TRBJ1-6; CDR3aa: CASSLERPNSPLHF; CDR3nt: TGCGCCAGCAGCTTGGAACGGCCTAATTCACCCCTCCACTTT
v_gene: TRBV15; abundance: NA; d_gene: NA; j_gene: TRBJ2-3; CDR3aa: CATSRERTQYF; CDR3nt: TGTGCCACCAGCAGAGAGCGGACGCAGTATTTT
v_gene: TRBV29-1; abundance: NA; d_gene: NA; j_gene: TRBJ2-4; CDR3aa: CSVEETAYGIQYF; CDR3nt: TGCAGCGTTGAGGAGACAGCCTACGGCATTCAGTACTTC
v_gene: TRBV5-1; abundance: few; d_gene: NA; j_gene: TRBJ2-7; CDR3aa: CASSLADDEQYF; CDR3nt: TGCGCCAGCAGCTTGGCAGATGACGAGCAGTACTTC
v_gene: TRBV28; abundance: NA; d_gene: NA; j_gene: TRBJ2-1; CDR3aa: CASSSVVEQFF; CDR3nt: TGTGCCAGCAGTTCGGTGGTTGAGCAGTTCTTC
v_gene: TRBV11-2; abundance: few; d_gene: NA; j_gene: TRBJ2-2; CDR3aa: CASNAGLLNTGELFF; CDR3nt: TGTGCCAGCAACGCCGGACTTTTGAACACCGGGGAGCTGTTTTTT
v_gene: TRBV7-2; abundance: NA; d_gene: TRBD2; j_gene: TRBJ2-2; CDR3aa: CASSLVAGGVTGELFF; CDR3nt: TGTGCCAGCAGCTTGGTAGCGGGAGGTGTCACCGGGGAGCTGTTTTTT
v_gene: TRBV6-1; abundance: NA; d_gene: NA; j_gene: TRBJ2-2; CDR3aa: CASGRNTGELFF; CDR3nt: TGTGCCAGCGGGCGGAACACCGGGGAGCTGTTTTTT
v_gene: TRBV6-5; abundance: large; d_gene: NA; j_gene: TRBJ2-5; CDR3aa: CASTRANQETQYF; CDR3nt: TGTGCCAGCACTCGCGCTAACCAAGAGACCCAGTACTTC
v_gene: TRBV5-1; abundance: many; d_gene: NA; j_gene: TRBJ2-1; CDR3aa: CASMKDYNEQFF; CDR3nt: TGCGCCAGCATGAAGGACTACAATGAGCAGTTCTTC
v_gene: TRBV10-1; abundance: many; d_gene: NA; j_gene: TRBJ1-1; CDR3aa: CASSLPGRTLATTEAFF; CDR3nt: TGCGCCAGCAGTCTACCGGGACGGACCTTAGCGACGACTGAAGCTTTCTTT
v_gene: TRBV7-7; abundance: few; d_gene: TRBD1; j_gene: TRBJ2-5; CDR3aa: CASSRDRQETQYF; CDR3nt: TGTGCCAGCAGCAGGGACAGACAAGAGACCCAGTACTTC
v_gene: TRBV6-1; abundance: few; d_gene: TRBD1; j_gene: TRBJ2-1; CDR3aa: CASSVPQGAGEQFF; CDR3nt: TGTGCCAGCAGTGTTCCACAGGGGGCCGGGGAGCAGTTCTTC
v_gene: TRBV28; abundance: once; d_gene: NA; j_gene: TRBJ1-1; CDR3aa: CVSTKNTEAFF; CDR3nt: TGTGTCAGCACGAAGAACACTGAAGCTTTCTTT
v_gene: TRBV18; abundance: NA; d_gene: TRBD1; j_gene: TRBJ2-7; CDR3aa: CASSLGTDLKYEQYF; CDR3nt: TGTGCCAGCTCACTCGGGACAGACCTAAAATACGAGCAGTACTTC
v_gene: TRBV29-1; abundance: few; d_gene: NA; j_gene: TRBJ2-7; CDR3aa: CSVEQGARYEQYF; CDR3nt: TGCAGCGTCGAACAGGGAGCTCGCTACGAGCAGTACTTC
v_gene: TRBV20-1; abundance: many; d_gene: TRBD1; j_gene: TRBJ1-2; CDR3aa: CRGTGDYGYTF; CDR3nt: TGCAGGGGGACAGGGGACTATGGCTACACCTTC
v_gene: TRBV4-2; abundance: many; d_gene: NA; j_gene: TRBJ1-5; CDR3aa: CASSQGDRVNQPQHF; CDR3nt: TGTGCCAGCAGCCAAGGGGATAGGGTTAATCAGCCCCAGCATTTT
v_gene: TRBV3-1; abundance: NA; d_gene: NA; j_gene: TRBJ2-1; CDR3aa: CASSQDLNNEQFF; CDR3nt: TGTGCCAGCAGCCAAGATCTTAACAATGAGCAGTTCTTC
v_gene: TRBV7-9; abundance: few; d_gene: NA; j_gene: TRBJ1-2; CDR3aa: CASSLWADGYTF; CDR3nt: TGTGCCAGCAGCTTATGGGCAGATGGCTACACCTTC
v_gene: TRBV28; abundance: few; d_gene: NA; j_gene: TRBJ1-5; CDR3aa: CASSLGSSNQPQHF; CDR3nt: TGTGCCAGCAGTTTAGGGTCTAGCAATCAGCCCCAGCATTTT
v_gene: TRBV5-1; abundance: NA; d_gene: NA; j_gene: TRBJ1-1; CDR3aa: CASSTGQMNTGAFF; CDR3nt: TGCGCCAGCAGCACCGGACAGATGAACACTGGAGCTTTCTTT
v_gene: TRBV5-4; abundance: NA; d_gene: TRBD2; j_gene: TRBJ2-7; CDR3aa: CASTPETSANEQYF; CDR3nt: TGTGCCAGCACCCCTGAGACTAGCGCAAACGAGCAGTACTTC
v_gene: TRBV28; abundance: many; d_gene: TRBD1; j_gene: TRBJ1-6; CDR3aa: CASRRDRGINSPLHF; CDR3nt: TGTGCCAGCAGGCGGGACAGGGGAATAAATTCACCCCTCCACTTT
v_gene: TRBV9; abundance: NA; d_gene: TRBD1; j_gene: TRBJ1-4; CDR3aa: CASSVGTVEGEKLFF; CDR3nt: TGTGCCAGCAGCGTGGGGACAGTCGAGGGTGAAAAACTGTTTTTT
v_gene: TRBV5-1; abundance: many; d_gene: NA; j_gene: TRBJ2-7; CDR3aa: CASSPNAGKNYEQYF; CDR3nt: TGCGCCAGCAGCCCCAACGCGGGAAAGAACTACGAGCAGTACTTC
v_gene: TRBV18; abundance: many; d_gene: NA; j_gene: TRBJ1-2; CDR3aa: CASSPTDGNYGYTF; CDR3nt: TGTGCCAGCTCACCCACAGACGGGAACTATGGCTACACCTTC
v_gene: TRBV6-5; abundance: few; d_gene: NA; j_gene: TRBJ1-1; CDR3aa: CASSYSPRREAFF; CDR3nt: TGTGCCAGCAGTTACTCTCCGAGACGGGAAGCTTTCTTT
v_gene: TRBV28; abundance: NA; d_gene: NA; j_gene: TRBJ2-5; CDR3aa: CASSKQETQYF; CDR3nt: TGTGCCAGCAGCAAGCAAGAGACCCAGTACTTC
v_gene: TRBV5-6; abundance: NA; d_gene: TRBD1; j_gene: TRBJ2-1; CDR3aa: CASSLTTGTGDFNEQFF; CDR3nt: TGTGCCAGCAGTTTGACTACCGGGACAGGGGATTTCAATGAGCAGTTCTTC
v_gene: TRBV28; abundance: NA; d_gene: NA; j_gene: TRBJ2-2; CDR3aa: CASSFGSTPNTGELFF; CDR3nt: TGTGCCAGCAGTTTTGGATCTACCCCGAACACCGGGGAGCTGTTTTTT
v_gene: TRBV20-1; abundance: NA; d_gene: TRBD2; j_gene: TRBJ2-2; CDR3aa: CSARGPSRLAGGSNTGELFF; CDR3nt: TGCAGTGCTAGAGGACCCTCCCGTCTAGCGGGGGGGAGCAACACCGGGGAGCTGTTTTTT
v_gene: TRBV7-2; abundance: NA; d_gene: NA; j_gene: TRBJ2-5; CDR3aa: CASSFQGFQETQYF; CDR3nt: TGTGCCAGCAGCTTTCAGGGTTTCCAGGAGACCCAGTACTTC
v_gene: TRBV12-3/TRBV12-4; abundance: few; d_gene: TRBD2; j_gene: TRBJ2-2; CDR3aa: CASSTGTSGPTGELFF; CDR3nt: TGTGCCAGCAGTACCGGGACTAGCGGCCCCACCGGGGAGCTGTTTTTT